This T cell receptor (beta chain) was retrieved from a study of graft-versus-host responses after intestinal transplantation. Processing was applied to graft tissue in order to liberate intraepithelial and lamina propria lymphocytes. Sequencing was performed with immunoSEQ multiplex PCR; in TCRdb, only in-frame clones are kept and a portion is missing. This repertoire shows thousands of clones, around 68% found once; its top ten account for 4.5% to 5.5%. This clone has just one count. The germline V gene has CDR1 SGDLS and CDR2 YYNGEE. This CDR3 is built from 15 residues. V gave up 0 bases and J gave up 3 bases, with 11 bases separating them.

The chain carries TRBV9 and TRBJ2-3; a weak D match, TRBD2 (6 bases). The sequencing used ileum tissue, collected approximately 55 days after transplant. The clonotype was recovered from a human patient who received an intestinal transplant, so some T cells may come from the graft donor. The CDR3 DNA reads TGTGCCAGCAGCGTAGGCGGGGTGTGGACAGATACGCAGTATTTT. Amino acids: CASSVGGVWTDTQYF. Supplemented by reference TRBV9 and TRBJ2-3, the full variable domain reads DSGVTQTPKHLITATGQRVTLRCSPRSGDLSVYWYQQSLDQGLQFLIQYYNGEERAKGNILERFSAQQFPDLHSELNLSSLELGDSALYFCASSVGGVWTDTQYFGPGTRLTVL.